The T cell receptor (beta chain) under discussion was sequenced for a study of T cells in Graves' hyperthyroidism and ophthalmopathy. Study-level information: Before any treatment, at initial diagnosis, peripheral blood was collected.

The V end was cut by 0 bases, the J end by 4 bases, with 11 bases between. The length of the CDR3 is 15 residues. Per the germline V gene, CDR1 is SGHRS and CDR2 is YFSETQ. What was amplified from RNA transcripts were TCR beta CDR3 regions. Researchers ran a first-round RT-PCR on the TCR CDR3 using the HTBI primer set. TCRdb analysed the multiplex PCR reads with MiXCR anew, one entry per CDR3 protein. The sample consists of fewer than 400,000 distinct CDR3 sequences, approximately 25% of them appearing once. This clonotype was found a few times. Sequencing was done on a sample of blood. The chain is built from TRBV5-1 and TRBJ1-5; D might be TRBD1 (5 bases). This sequence was found in a man aged 45-65 years with Graves' hyperthyroidism. CDR3 sequence (DNA): TGCGCCAGCAGCTTGGGGCAGGGAACTAATCAGCCCCAGCATTTT. Translating gives CASSLGQGTNQPQHF.